The following is a T cell receptor beta chain sequence with its context. Regarding time point: cycle 4 day 1 (C4D1), after 5 to 7 weeks of nivolumab. All patients relapsed after autologous stem cell transplantation, and brentuximab vedotin exposure varied. CDR3 size: 19 residues. Trimming took 0 bases from V and 5 from J, leaving 23 bases between them. CDR1 is SGHAT and CDR2 is FQNNGV in the germline V gene. TCRdb's table, derived via immunoSEQ multiplex PCR, lists solely in-frame clones and lacks some. The table lists over 85,000 clones, roughly nine tenths of them singletons, with under 3.5% in the top ten. These data belong to a study of PD-1 blockade in classical Hodgkin lymphoma.

The specimen comprised peripheral blood mononuclear cells (PBMCs), sampled before the fourth cycle of nivolumab. The receptor was derived from a human donor with classical Hodgkin lymphoma. The chain uses TRBV11-2 and TRBJ2-1, with D tentatively TRBD1 or TRBD2 (7 bases each). The DNA of the CDR3 is TGTGCCAGCAGCTTAGAGTTTCTGATCGTGGCAGGGGGGGACAATGAGCAGTTCTTC. Translated, it gives CASSLEFLIVAGGDNEQFF.